These 5 T cell receptor beta chains were sequenced from one sample in a study of blood T cell repertoires in COVID-19. Only in-frame clones appear in the TCRdb table, and some are missing; sequencing was by immunoSEQ multiplex PCR. The top ten hold nearly 4% of the sample, which has about 64,000 clones, approximately 91% seen once. The sample taken for sequencing was peripheral blood. These receptors originate from a man between 65 and 79 years old with acute or convalescent COVID-19.

The CDR3 DNA reads TGTGCCAGCAGACTAGCAGTCACCGGGGAGCTGTTTTTT. Encoded protein: CASRLAVTGELFF. The rearrangement links TRBV6-5 to TRBJ2-2; D is perhaps TRBD2 (6 bases). CDR3 size: 13 residues. CDR1 and CDR2 (germline): MNHEY, SVGAGI. The V gene lost 6 bases and the J gene lost 4 bases, with 9 bases spanning the gap.

The chain carries TRBV6-2 or TRBV6-3 and TRBJ2-3; 9 bases line up with TRBD1. Germline values: CDR1 MNHEY, CDR2 SVGEGT. The CDR3 spans 15 residues. With 4 bases clipped from V and 4 bases from J, the junction kept 6 bases outside the gene matches. The CDR3 nucleotides are TGTGCCAGCAGTTCCGCCGGGACAGGGTCAGATACGCAGTATTTT. It translates to CASSSAGTGSDTQYF.

The V gene is TRBV7-9, the J gene TRBJ1-1; 7 positions agree with TRBD1. In germline, CDR1 is SEHNR, CDR2 FQNEAQ (reference sequence). The CDR3 contains 14 residues. Trimming took 5 bases from V and 7 from J; bases not matched to a gene: 10. CDR3 loop: CASSPTQGVGEAFF. As DNA, the CDR3 is TGTGCCAGCAGCCCGACGCAGGGGGTCGGTGAAGCTTTCTTT.

The chain links TRBV21-1 to TRBJ2-7; TRBD1, as called in the table, went unchecked against the DNA. TRBV21-1 is a documented pseudogene. The CDR3 loop spans 11 amino acids. The CDR3 reads CASSPRDREYF. In nucleotides, the CDR3 is TGTGCCAGCAGCCCCCGGGACAGGGAGTACTTC.

This clone was picked up one time. The genes are TRBV27 and TRBJ2-7; D may be TRBD1 (6 bases). Germline lookup yields CDR1 MNHEY and CDR2 SMNVEV (reference sequence). V was trimmed by 2 bases and J by 2 bases, leaving 10 bases between them. The CDR3 runs 14 residues. The CDR3 is CASSLDRYTYEQYF. CDR3 coding DNA: TGTGCCAGCAGTTTAGACAGGTATACCTACGAGCAGTACTTC.